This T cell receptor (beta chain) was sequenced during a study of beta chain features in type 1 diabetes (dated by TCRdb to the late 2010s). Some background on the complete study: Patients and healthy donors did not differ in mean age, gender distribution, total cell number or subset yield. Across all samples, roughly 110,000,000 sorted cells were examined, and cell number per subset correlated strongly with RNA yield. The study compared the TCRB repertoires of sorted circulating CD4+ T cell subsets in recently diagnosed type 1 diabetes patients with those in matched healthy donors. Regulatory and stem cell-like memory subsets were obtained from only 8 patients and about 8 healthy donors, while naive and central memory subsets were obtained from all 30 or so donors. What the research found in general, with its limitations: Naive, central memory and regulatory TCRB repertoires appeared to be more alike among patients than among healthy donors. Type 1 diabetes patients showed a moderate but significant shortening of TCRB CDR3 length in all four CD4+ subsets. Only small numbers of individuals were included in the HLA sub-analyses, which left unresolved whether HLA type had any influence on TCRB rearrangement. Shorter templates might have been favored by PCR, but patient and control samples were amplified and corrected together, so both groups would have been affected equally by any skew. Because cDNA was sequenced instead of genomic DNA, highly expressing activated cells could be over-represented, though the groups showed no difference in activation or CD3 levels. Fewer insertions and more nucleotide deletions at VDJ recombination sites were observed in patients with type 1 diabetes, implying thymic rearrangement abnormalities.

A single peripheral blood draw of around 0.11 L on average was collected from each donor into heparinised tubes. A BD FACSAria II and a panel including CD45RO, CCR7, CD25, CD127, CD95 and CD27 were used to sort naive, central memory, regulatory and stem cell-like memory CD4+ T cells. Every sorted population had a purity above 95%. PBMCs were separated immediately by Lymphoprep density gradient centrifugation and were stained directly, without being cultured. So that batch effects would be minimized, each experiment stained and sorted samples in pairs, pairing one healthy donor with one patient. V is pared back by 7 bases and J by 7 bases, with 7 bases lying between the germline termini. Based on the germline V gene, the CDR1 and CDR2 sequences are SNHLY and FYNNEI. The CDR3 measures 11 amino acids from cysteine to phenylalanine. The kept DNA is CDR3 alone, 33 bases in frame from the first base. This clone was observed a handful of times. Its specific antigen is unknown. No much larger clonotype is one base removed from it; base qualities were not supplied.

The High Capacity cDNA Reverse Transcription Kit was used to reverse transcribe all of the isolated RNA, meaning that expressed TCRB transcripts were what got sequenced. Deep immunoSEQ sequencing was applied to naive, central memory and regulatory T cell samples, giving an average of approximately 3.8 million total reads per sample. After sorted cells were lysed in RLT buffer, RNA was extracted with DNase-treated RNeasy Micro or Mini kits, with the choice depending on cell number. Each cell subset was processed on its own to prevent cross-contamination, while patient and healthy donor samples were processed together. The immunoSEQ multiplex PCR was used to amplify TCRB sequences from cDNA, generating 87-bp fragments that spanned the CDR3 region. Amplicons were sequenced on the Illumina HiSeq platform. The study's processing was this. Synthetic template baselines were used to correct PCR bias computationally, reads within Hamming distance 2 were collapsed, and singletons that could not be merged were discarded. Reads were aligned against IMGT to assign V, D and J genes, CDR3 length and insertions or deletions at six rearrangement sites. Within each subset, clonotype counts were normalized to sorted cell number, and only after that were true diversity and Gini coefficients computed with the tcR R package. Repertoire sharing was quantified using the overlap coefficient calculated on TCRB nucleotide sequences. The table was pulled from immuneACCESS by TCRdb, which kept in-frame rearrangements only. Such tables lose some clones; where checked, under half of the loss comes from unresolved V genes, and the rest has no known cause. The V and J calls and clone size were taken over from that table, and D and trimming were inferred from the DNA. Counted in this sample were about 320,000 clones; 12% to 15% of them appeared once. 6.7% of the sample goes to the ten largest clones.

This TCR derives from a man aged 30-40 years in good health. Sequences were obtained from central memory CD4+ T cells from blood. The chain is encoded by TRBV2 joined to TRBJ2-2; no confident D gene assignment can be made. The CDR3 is CASTNFGELFF. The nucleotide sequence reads TGTGCCAGCACCAATTTCGGGGAGCTGTTTTTT. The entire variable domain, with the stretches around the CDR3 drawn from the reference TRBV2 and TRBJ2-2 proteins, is EPEVTQTPSHQVTQMGQEVILRCVPISNHLYFYWYRQILGQKVEFLVSFYNNEISEKSEIFDDQFSVERPDGSNFTLKIRSTKLEDSAMYFCASTNFGELFFGEGSRLTVL.